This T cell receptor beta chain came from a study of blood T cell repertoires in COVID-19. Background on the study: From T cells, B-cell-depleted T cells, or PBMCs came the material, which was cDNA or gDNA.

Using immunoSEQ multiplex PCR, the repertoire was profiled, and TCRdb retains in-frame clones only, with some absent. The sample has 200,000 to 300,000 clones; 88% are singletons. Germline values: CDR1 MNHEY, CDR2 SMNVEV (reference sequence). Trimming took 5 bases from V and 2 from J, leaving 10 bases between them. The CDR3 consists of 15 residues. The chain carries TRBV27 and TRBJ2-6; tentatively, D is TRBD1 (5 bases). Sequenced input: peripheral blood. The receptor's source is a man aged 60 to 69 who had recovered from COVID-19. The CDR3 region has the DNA TGTGCCAGCAGTCAACAGGTAACTGGGGCCAACGTCCTGACTTTC. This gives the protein CASSQQVTGANVLTF.